The present entry profiles one TCR beta chain with its context. The target antigen is unknown. Positively selected for CCR7, the CD45RO-negative cells used as naive CD8 cells excluded terminally differentiated effector memory CD45RA+ cells. Donors, healthy HIV-negative adults, lacked recent acute infections or vaccinations. This table comes from immunoSEQ multiplex PCR, and its TCRdb copy is limited to in-frame clones, with some not included. The table includes approximately 590,000 clones, roughly 95% detected once. This sample is drawn from a study of shared clonotypes between healthy human individuals. Findings of the study overall: Tissues were not sampled, only blood, and their repertoires likely differ. Some clonotypes were shared by all four sorted-subset donors, while others were not shared. The non-shared ones had lower generation probabilities than the shared ones.

The sequence derives from a woman aged 25 to 39 in good health. The source material was naive CD8+ T cells sorted from blood.

The CDR3 reads CASRSYEQYF. In DNA form, the CDR3 reads TGTGCCAGCAGAAGCTACGAGCAGTACTTC. The chain employs TRBV6-5 and TRBJ2-7; no reliable D call. Trimming removed 6 bases from V and 3 bases from J, with 3 bases in between. The germline V gene has CDR1 MNHEY and CDR2 SVGAGI. There are 10 residues in the CDR3.